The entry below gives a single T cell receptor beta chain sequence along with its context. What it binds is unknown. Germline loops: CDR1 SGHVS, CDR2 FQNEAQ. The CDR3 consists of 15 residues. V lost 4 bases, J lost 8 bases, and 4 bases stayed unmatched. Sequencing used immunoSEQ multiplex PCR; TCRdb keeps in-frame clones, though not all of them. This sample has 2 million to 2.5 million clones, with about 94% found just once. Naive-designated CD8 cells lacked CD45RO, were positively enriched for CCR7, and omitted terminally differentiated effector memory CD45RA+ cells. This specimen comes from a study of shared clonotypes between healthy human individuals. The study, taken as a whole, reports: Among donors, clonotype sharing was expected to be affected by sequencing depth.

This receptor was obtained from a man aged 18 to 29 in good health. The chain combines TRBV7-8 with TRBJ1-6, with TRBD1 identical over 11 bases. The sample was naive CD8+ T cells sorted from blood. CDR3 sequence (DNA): TGTGCCAGCAGCTCCCGGGACAGGGGGGATTCACCCCTCCACTTT. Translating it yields CASSSRDRGDSPLHF.